Included here is one T cell receptor (beta chain) sequence, with context. The germline V gene has CDR1 GTSNPN and CDR2 SVGIG (reference sequence). CDR3 length: 13 residues. V lost 5 bases and J lost 6, with 17 bases in between. Assay used: immunoSEQ multiplex PCR; TCRdb lists only in-frame clones, some missing. The table includes some 700,000 clones, roughly 88% detected once. This record belongs to a study of shared clonotypes between healthy human individuals. The receptor's source is a man between 18 and 29 years old in good health. Some clones in this sample may be carry-over from other donors' samples. The chain couples TRBV30 to TRBJ2-7, with D perhaps matching TRBD2 (5 bases). Sequenced input: memory CD8+ T cells from PBMCs. Subset specified: CD45RO+ cells pooled with CCR7-negative TemRA cells. The CDR3: CAWGSRGSGEQYF. The CDR3 DNA reads as TGTGCCTGGGGTTCCCGAGGGTCCGGCGAGCAGTACTTC.